Each of the 2 T cell receptor beta chains below was sequenced from the same sample in a study of T cells in Graves' hyperthyroidism and ophthalmopathy. Using RNA transcripts as the source, TCR beta CDR3 regions were amplified. First-round RT-PCR targeting the TCR CDR3 was performed with the HTBI primer set. TCRdb called the multiplex PCR reads again in MiXCR, with one record for every CDR3 protein. The sample yields about 760,000 distinct CDR3 sequences, approximately 36% seen once. The sample was blood. These receptors were taken from a middle-aged woman with Graves' hyperthyroidism.

This clonotype was seen just once. As DNA, the CDR3 is TGTGCCAGCAGCCGGAGGGGGCGAGGCTCCTACAATGAGCAGTTCTTC. This translates into CASSRRGRGSYNEQFF. The rearrangement links TRBV14 to TRBJ2-1, with D possibly being TRBD1 (7 bases). This CDR3 region has 16 residues. The germline V and J ends were trimmed by 4 bases and 0 bases, with 13 bases remaining between them. Per the germline V gene, CDR1 is SGHDN and CDR2 is FVKESK.

Ten or more counts support this clonotype. The chain combines TRBV7-2 with TRBJ2-7; 12 positions agree with TRBD2. V trimming: 5 bases; J trimming: 3 bases; junction bases outside the gene matches: 5. The CDR3 is made up of 15 amino acids. Germline values: CDR1 SGHTA, CDR2 FQGNSA. The CDR3: CASSNPGLAGYEQYF. CDR3 nucleotides: TGTGCCAGCAGCAACCCGGGACTAGCGGGCTACGAGCAGTACTTC.